These 8 T cell receptor beta chains originate from one sample sequenced in a study of T cells in Graves' hyperthyroidism and ophthalmopathy. RNA transcripts were the template for amplifying TCR beta CDR3 regions. HTBI primers drove first-round RT-PCR of the TCR CDR3. TCRdb independently ran MiXCR on the multiplex PCR reads; one entry per CDR3 protein. Among about 350,000 distinct CDR3 sequences listed, about 15% were seen once. The sequenced sample was blood. Source of these receptors: a woman aged 55-69 years with Graves' ophthalmopathy.

This clonotype was recorded many times. The chain links TRBV27 to TRBJ1-5; no definite D call. The germline gives CDR1 MNHEY, CDR2 SMNVEV (reference sequence). V was cut by 3 bases and J by 1 base, with 10 bases left in between. The CDR3 loop spans 15 amino acids. The CDR3 nucleotides are TGTGCCAGCAGTTTCAGGTTCGGGAGCAATCAGCCCCAGCATTTT. Translation: CASSFRFGSNQPQHF.

This clonotype has a count of ten or more. The rearrangement links TRBV20-1 to TRBJ2-1; TRBD1 or TRBD2 may be the D gene (5 bases each). The CDR3 contains 13 residues. Trimming stripped 2 bases from V and 9 bases from J, with 14 bases between. Per the germline V gene, CDR1 is DFQATT and CDR2 is SNEGSKA (reference sequence). The CDR3 sequence: CSARLTARGEQFF. As DNA, the CDR3 is TGCAGTGCTAGACTGACTGCGAGGGGTGAGCAGTTCTTC.

The chain combines TRBV9 with TRBJ2-1; 14 nucleotides match TRBD2. V was clipped by 3 bases and J by 8 bases; unmatched bases: 4. CDR3 length equals 15 residues. Germline CDR1 SGDLS, CDR2 YYNGEE. CDR3 sequence (DNA): TGTGCCAGCAGCGCAGGGACTAGCGGGAGATATGAGCAGTTCTTC. Translation: CASSAGTSGRYEQFF.

Only a few counts were recorded for this clonotype. This sequence joins TRBV7-3 and TRBJ2-2; D remains unclear. V was trimmed by 2 bases and J by 8 bases, leaving 12 bases between them. The CDR3 sequence is 14 residues long. CDR1 and CDR2 (germline): SGHTA, FQGTGA. The CDR3 here is CASSLVARPGELFF. In DNA, the CDR3 is TGTGCCAGCAGCTTAGTCGCTCGCCCAGGGGAGCTGTTTTTT. The whole variable domain, filled in from reference TRBV7-3 and TRBJ2-2, reads GAGVSQTPSNKVTEKGKYVELRCDPISGHTALYWYRQSLGQGPEFLIYFQGTGAADDSGLPNDRFFAVRPEGSVSTLKIQRTERGDSAVYLCASSLVARPGELFFGEGSRLTVL.

This clonotype was seen repeatedly, ten times or more. The chain couples TRBV7-6 to TRBJ2-1; 8 nucleotides match TRBD2. CDR3 length: 15 residues. Germline CDR1 SGHVS, CDR2 FNYEAQ. The V gene end was trimmed by 2 bases and the J gene end by 8 bases; junction bases not matched to a gene: 8. CDR3 amino acids: CASSLRPGGEDEQFF. The CDR3 nucleotides read TGTGCCAGCAGCTTACGGCCGGGAGGGGAGGATGAGCAGTTCTTC.

This clonotype was seen only a few times. V and J are TRBV6-2 or TRBV6-3 and TRBJ2-4; TRBD2 might be the D (5 bases). The V gene lost 4 bases and the J gene lost 0 bases, with 10 bases spanning the gap. This CDR3 contains 15 residues. Germline CDR1 is MNHEY and CDR2 is SVGEGT. The DNA of the CDR3 is TGTGCCAGCAGTTCCCCCGGACTAGCCAAAAACATTCAGTACTTC. Translating gives CASSSPGLAKNIQYF.

This chain links TRBV10-2 with TRBJ2-5; D may correspond to TRBD1 or TRBD2 (5 bases each). Germline values: CDR1 WSHSY, CDR2 SAAADI. This CDR3 is 15 amino acids long. Trimming removed 0 bases from V and 3 bases from J, with 11 bases in between. The CDR3 loop is CASSESYGTKETQYF. The CDR3 coding sequence is TGCGCCAGCAGTGAGTCATACGGGACCAAAGAGACCCAGTACTTC.

The table lists this clonotype with a few counts. The chain is built from TRBV11-1 and TRBJ2-7; D is ambiguous. CDR1 and CDR2 (germline): SGHAT, FQDESV (reference sequence). V lost 3 bases to trimming and J lost 0 bases, with 15 bases between them. The CDR3 totals 16 residues. The CDR3 loop reads CASSLLQDPLSYEQYF. CDR3 bases: TGTGCCAGCAGCTTGTTGCAGGATCCACTCTCCTACGAGCAGTACTTC.